Presented here are 12 T cell receptor beta chains from one specimen sequenced in a study of shared clonotypes between healthy human individuals. Profiled with immunoSEQ multiplex PCR; TCRdb holds only in-frame clones, not every one. The sample holds some 360,000 clones, around 67% seen once. Source material: memory CD4+ T cells sorted from blood. As for subset: CD45RA-negative fraction. The receptors shown here come from a man aged 25 to 40 in good health.

The CDR3 coding sequence is TGTGCCAGCAACAGGGGGAATGAAAAACTGTTTTTT. It translates to CASNRGNEKLFF. The gene calls are TRBV2 and TRBJ1-4, with 8 bases aligning to TRBD1. Germline assignment: CDR1 SNHLY and CDR2 FYNNEI. The CDR3 contains 12 residues. The ends lost 7 bases at V and 5 bases at J; junction bases unmatched: 0.

This chain connects TRBV7-9 to TRBJ2-7; 8 nucleotides agree with TRBD2. CDR1 and CDR2 from the germline V gene are SEHNR and FQNEAQ (reference sequence). J was trimmed by 0 bases and V by 2 bases; bases with no gene match: 6. The CDR3 sequence is 16 residues long. In DNA form, the CDR3 reads TGTGCCAGCAGCTTATTTCGCGGGGGGAGCTCCTACGAGCAGTACTTC. It codes for CASSLFRGGSSYEQYF. The whole variable domain, filled in from reference TRBV7-9 and TRBJ2-7, reads DTGVSQNPRHKITKRGQNVTFRCDPISEHNRLYWYRQTLGQGPEFLTYFQNEAQLEKSRLLSDRFSAERPKGSFSTLEIQRTEQGDSAMYLCASSLFRGGSSYEQYFGPGTRLTVT.

The chain joins TRBV4-2 to TRBJ2-2, with D possibly matching TRBD2 (5 bases). The CDR3 has 16 amino acids. CDR1 is LGHNA and CDR2 is YNFKEQ in the germline V gene. Trimming shortened V by 0 bases and J by 1 base, and 9 bases separated the two germline ends. The CDR3: CASSQEASGNTGELFF. The CDR3 region has the DNA TGTGCCAGCAGCCAAGAGGCCAGCGGGAACACCGGGGAGCTGTTTTTT.

This clone showed up just a few times. The chain's CDR3 is CASSESGLKTQYF. CDR3 sequence (DNA): TGCGCCAGCAGTGAGTCAGGGTTGAAGACCCAGTACTTC. The chain combines TRBV10-1 with TRBJ2-5, with D hard to call. Germline CDR1 WNHNN, CDR2 SYGVQD (reference sequence). The CDR3 runs 13 residues. Trimming took 0 bases from V and 6 from J, leaving 8 bases between them.

This clone has more than one count but fewer than ten. The chain employs TRBV4-2 and TRBJ2-1; no firm D call. This CDR3 spans 12 amino acids. Germline assignment: CDR1 LGHNA and CDR2 YNFKEQ. Trimming pared 4 bases from V and 7 bases from J, leaving 8 bases between. In DNA, the CDR3 is TGTGCCAGCAGCCTGGCGGCGAATGAGCAGTTCTTC. This translates into CASSLAANEQFF.

The gene calls are TRBV19 and TRBJ2-7; 9 positions match TRBD2. V lost 3 bases and J lost 3; bases outside the gene matches: 6. This CDR3 has 15 residues. Germline V gives CDR1 LNHDA, CDR2 SQIVND (reference sequence). The chain's CDR3 is CASSIYSGSLYEQYF. The CDR3 DNA reads TGTGCCAGTAGTATTTATAGCGGGAGTCTCTACGAGCAGTACTTC.

The V gene is TRBV6-5, the J gene TRBJ1-1, with D maybe TRBD1 (5 bases). The CDR3 covers 15 residues. V gave up 0 bases and J gave up 0 bases, with 8 bases separating them. Germline V gene lookup returns CDR1 MNHEY and CDR2 SVGAGI. CDR3 DNA sequence: TGTGCCAGCAGTTACTCGACAGCCATGAACACTGAAGCTTTCTTT. Amino acids: CASSYSTAMNTEAFF.

The CDR3 sequence is CASSGDSAYGYTF. The CDR3 coding sequence is TGTGCCAGCAGTGGAGACAGCGCCTATGGCTACACCTTC. The chain links TRBV6-1 to TRBJ1-2, with D perhaps TRBD1 (5 bases). Trimming pared 4 bases from V and 4 bases from J, leaving 10 bases between. Germline V gene data show CDR1 as MNHNS and CDR2 as SASEGT. The CDR3 totals 13 residues.

This sequence joins TRBV29-1 and TRBJ2-6; D gene ambiguous. CDR3 length equals 14 residues. The germline V gene encodes CDR1 SQVTM and CDR2 ANQGSEA. V shed 5 bases and J shed 4 bases, with 12 bases lying between them. The CDR3 sequence is CSVSGALGANVLTF. In DNA, the CDR3 is TGCAGCGTTTCAGGTGCTCTAGGGGCCAACGTCCTGACTTTC.

In regard to this clone: A much bigger clone sits one base away, suggesting this may be a read error. The chain combines TRBV5-5 with TRBJ1-2; no clear D. The CDR3 extends over 12 amino acids. Germline CDR1 and CDR2: SGHKS and YYEKEE (reference sequence). V lost 0 bases, J lost 4 bases, and 4 bases lay in between. The CDR3 DNA is TGTGCCAGCAGCTTGGAAAGCTATGGCTACACCTTC. It specifies CASSLESYGYTF. Based on the CDR3 plus reference TRBV5-5 and TRBJ1-2, the full variable domain is DAGVTQSPTHLIKTRGQQVTLRCSPISGHKSVSWYQQVLGQGPQFIFQYYEKEERGRGNFPDRFSARQFPNYSSELNVNALLLGDSALYLCASSLESYGYTFGSGTRLTVV.

This clone was seen only a few times. The V gene is TRBV27, the J gene TRBJ2-7, with D possibly being TRBD2 (7 bases). The germline CDR1 and CDR2 sequences are MNHEY and SMNVEV (reference sequence). CDR3 size: 15 residues. Trimming removed 2 bases at V and 2 bases at J, with 13 bases between. The chain's CDR3 is CASSLKEGGTYEQYF. CDR3 nucleotide sequence: TGTGCCAGCAGTTTAAAGGAGGGGGGGACCTACGAGCAGTACTTC.

As to this clone: This sample also contains other DNA sequences that code for the same CDR3. The chain carries TRBV19 and TRBJ1-3; D gene unclear. The CDR3 is made up of 13 amino acids. Germline-derived CDR1 and CDR2 are LNHDA and SQIVND (reference sequence). The germline V and J ends were trimmed by 4 bases and 1 base, with 5 bases remaining between them. CDR3 DNA: TGTGCCAGTAGTAGCCCTTCTGGAAACACCATATATTTT. It is translated as CASSSPSGNTIYF.